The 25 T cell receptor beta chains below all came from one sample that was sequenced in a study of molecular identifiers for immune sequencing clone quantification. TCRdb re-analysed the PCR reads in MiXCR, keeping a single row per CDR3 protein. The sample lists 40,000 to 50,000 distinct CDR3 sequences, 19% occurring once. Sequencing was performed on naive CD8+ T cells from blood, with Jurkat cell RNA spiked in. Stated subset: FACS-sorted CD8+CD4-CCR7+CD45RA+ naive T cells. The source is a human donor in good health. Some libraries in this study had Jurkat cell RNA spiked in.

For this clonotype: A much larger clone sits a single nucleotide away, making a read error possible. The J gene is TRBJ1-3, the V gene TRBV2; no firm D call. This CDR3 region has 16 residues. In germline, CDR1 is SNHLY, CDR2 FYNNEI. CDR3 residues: CASSAVRGVYGNAIYF. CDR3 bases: TGTGCCAGCAGCGCGGTACGGGGAGTTTATGGAAACGCCATATATTTT.

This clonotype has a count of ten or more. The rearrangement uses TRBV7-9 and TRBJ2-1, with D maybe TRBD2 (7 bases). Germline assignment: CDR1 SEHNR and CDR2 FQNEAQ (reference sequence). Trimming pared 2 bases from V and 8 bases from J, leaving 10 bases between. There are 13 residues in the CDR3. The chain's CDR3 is CASSLLGGDEQFF. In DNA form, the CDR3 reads TGTGCCAGCAGCTTATTAGGGGGGGATGAGCAGTTCTTC. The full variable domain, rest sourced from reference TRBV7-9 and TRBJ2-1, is DTGVSQNPRHKITKRGQNVTFRCDPISEHNRLYWYRQTLGQGPEFLTYFQNEAQLEKSRLLSDRFSAERPKGSFSTLEIQRTEQGDSAMYLCASSLLGGDEQFFGPGTRLTVL.

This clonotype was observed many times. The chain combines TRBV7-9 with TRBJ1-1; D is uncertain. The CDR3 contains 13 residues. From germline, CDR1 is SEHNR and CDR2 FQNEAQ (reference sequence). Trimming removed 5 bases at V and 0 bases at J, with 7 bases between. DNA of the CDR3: TGTGCCAGCAGCGTTGAGATGAACACTGAAGCTTTCTTT. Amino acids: CASSVEMNTEAFF.

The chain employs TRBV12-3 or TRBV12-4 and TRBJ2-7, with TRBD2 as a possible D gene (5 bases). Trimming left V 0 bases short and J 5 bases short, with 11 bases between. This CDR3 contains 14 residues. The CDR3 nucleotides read TGTGCCAGCAGTTTAGCGGGAGCTGCCAACGAGCAGTACTTC. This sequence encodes CASSLAGAANEQYF.

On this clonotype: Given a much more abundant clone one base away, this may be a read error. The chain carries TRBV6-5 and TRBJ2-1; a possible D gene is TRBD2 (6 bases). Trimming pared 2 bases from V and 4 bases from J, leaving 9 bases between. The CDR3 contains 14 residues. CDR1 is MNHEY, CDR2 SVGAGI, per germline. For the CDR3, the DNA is TGTGCCAGCAGTTACGGCGGGATTTACAATGAGCAGTTCTTC. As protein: CASSYGGIYNEQFF.

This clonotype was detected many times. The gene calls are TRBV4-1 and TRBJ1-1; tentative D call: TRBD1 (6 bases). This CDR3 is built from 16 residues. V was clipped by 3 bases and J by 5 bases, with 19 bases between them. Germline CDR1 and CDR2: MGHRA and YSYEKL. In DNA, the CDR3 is TGCGCCAGCAGCCACCGGGACACCAACTCGGGGACTGAAGCTTTCTTT. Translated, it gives CASSHRDTNSGTEAFF.

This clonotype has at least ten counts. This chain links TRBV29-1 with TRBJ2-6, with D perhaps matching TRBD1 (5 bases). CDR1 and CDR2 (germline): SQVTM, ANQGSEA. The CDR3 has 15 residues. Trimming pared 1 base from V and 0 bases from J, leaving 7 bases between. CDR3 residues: CSVEGQNSGANVLTF. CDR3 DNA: TGCAGCGTTGAAGGACAGAACTCTGGGGCCAACGTCCTGACTTTC. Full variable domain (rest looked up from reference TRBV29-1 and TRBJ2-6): SAVISQKPSRDICQRGTSLTIQCQVDSQVTMMFWYRQQPGQSLTLIATANQGSEATYESGFVIDKFPISRPNLTFSTLTVSNMSPEDSSIYLCSVEGQNSGANVLTFGAGSRLTVL.

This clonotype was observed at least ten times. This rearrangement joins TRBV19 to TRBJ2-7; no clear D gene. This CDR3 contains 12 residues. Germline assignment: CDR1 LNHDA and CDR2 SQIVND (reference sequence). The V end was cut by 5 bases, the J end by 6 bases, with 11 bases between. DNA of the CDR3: TGTGCCAGTAGTCTTGCCCCCGGCGAGCAGTACTTC. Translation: CASSLAPGEQYF.

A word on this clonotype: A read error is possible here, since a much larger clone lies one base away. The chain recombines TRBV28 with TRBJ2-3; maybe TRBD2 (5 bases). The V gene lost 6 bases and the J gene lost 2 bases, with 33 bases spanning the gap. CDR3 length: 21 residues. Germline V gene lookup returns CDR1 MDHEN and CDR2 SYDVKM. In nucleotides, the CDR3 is TGTGCCAGCAGGTTTCCCACCGAGCCCGACGAAGCGGATCATAACACAGATACGCAGTATTTT. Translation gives CASRFPTEPDEADHNTDTQYF. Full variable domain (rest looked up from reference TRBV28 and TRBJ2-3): DVKVTQSSRYLVKRTGEKVFLECVQDMDHENMFWYRQDPGLGLRLIYFSYDVKMKEKGDIPEGYSVSREKKERFSLILESASTNQTSMYLCASRFPTEPDEADHNTDTQYFGPGTRLTVL.

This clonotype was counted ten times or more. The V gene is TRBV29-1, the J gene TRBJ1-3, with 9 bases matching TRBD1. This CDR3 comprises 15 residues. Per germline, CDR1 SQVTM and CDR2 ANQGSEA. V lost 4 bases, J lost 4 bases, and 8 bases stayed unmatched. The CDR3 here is CSVGLGQGLGNTIYF. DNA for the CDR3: TGCAGCGTTGGATTGGGACAGGGTTTGGGAAACACCATATATTTT.

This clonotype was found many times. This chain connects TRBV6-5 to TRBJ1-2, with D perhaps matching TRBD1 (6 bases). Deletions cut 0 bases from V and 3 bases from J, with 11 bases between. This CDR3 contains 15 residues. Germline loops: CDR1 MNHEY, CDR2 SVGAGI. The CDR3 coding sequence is TGTGCCAGCAGTTACTCGTCAGGGGCCCACTATGGCTACACCTTC. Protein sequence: CASSYSSGAHYGYTF.

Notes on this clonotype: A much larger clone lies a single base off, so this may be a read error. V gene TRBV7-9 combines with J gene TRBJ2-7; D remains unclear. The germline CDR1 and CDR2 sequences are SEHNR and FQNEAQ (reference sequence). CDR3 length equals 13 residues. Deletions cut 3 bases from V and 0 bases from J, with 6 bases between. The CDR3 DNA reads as TGTGCCAGCAGCTTGGGGAACTCCTACGAGCAGTACTTC. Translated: CASSLGNSYEQYF.

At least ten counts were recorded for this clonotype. CDR3 protein: CASSWDRSNQPQHF. The CDR3 DNA is TGTGCCAGCAGTTGGGACAGAAGCAATCAGCCCCAGCATTTT. The rearrangement links TRBV12-3 or TRBV12-4 to TRBJ1-5; TRBD1 agrees at 7 bases. With 4 bases clipped from V and 1 base from J, the junction kept 1 base outside the gene matches. The CDR3 sequence is 14 residues long.

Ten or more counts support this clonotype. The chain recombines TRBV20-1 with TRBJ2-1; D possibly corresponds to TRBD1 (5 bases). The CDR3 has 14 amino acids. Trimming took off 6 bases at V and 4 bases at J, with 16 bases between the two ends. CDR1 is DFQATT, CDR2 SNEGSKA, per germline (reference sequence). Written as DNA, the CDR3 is TGCAGTGCAGCGAGGACAAACTCTTACAATGAGCAGTTCTTC. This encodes CSAARTNSYNEQFF.

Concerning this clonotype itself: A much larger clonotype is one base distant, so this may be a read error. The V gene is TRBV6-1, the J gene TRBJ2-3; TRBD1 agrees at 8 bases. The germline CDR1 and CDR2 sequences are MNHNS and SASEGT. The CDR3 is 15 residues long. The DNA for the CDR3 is TGTGCCAGCAGTGAGCTTGGACAGGGTCCAGATACGCAGTGTTTT. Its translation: CASSELGQGPDTQCF.

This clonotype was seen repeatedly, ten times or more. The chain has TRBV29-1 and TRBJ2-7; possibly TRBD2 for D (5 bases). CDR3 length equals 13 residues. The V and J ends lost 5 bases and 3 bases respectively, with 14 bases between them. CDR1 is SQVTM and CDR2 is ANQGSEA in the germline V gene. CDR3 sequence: CSVRSPRGYEQYF. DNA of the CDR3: TGCAGCGTTCGGTCCCCCCGGGGCTACGAGCAGTACTTC.

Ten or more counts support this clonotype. CDR3 nucleotide sequence: TGTGCCACCAGCGGTGAGCGGGTCGTATACAATGAGCAGTTCTTC. It translates to CATSGERVVYNEQFF. This chain links TRBV15 with TRBJ2-1; D is perhaps TRBD2 (6 bases). With 5 bases removed from V and 4 bases from J, the gap between germline ends came to 15 bases. The length of the CDR3 is 15 residues. Looked up from germline, CDR1 is LNHNV and CDR2 is YYDKDF (reference sequence).

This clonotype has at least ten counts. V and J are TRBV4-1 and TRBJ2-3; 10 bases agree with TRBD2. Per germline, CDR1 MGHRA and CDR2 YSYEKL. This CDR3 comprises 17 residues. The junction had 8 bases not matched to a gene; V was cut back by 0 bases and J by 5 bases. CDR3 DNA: TGCGCCAGCAGCCAAGATCGAACTAGCGGGGTTGGAGATACGCAGTATTTT. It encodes CASSQDRTSGVGDTQYF.

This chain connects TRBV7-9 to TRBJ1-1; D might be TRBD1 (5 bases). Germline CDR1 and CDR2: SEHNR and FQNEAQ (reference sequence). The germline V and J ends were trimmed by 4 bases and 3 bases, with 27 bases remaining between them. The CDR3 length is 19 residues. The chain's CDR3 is CASSSTKLQEGRLDTEAFF. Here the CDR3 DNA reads TGTGCCAGCAGCTCAACTAAACTACAGGAGGGCCGGTTGGACACTGAAGCTTTCTTT.

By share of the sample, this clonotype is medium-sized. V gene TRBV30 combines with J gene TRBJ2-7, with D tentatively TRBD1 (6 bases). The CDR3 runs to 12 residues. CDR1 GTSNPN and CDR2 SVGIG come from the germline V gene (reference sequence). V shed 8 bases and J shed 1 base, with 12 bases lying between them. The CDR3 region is CAAGDPSYEQYF. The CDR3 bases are TGTGCCGCAGGGGACCCGTCCTACGAGCAGTACTTC.

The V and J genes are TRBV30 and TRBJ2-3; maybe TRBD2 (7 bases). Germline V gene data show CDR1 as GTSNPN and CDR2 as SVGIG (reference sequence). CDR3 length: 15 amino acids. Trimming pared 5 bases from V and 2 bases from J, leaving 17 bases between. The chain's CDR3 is CAWGRGGGYTDTQYF. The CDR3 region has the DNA TGTGCCTGGGGGAGGGGGGGCGGATACACAGATACGCAGTATTTT.

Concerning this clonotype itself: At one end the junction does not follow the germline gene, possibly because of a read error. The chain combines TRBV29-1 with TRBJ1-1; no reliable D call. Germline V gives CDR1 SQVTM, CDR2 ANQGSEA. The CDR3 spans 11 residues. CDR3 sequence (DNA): TGCAGCGTTGAAGGTCCGGCTGAGGCTTTCTTT. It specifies CSVEGPAEAFF.

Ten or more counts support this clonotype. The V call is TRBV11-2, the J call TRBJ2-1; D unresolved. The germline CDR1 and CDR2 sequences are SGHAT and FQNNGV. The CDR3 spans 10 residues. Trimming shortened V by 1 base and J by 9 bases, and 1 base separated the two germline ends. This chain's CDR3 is CASSLVEQFF. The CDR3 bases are TGTGCCAGCAGCTTAGTTGAGCAGTTCTTC.

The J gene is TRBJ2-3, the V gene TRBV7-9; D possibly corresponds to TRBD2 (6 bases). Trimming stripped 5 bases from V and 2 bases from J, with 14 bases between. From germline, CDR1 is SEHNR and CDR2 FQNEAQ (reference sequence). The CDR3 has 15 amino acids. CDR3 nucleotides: TGTGCCAGCAGCCTTCTGGCGGGGATCACAGATACGCAGTATTTT. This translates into CASSLLAGITDTQYF.

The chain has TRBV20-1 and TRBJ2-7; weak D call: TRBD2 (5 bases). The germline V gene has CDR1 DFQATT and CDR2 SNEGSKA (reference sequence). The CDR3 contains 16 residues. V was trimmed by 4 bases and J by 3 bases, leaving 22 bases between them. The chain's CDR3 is CSAKSFGERLNYEQYF. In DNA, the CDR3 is TGCAGTGCTAAATCTTTCGGGGAACGCCTTAACTACGAGCAGTACTTC.